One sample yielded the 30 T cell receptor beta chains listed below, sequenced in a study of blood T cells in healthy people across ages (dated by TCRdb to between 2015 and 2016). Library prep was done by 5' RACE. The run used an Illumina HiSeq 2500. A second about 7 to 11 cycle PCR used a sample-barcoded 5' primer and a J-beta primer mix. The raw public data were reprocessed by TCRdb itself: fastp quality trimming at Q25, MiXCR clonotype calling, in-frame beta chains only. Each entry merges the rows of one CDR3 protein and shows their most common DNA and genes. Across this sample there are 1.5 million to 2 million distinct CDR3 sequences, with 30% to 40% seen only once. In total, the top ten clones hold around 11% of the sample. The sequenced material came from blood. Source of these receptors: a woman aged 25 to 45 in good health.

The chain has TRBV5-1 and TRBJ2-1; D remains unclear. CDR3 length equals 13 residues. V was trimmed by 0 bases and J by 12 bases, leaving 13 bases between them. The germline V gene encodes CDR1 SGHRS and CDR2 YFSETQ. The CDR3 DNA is TGCGCCAGCAGCTTGGAACCTGGACGGCTGCAGTTCTTC. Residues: CASSLEPGRLQFF.

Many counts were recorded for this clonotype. The CDR3 DNA reads TGCAGCGTTCCCTGGGGAAGCGGGGTCTACAATGAGCAGTTCTTC. Its translation is CSVPWGSGVYNEQFF. This chain joins TRBV29-1 and TRBJ2-1, with 7 bases lining up with TRBD2. This CDR3 has 15 amino acids. The J segment lost 3 bases and the V segment lost 5 bases, leaving 10 bases of the junction unmatched. Germline loops: CDR1 SQVTM, CDR2 ANQGSEA.

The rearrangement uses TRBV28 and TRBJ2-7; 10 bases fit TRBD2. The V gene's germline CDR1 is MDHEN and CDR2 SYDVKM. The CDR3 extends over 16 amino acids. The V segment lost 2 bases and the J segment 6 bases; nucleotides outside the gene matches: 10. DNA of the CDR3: TGTGCCAGCAGTTTAATATCGAGTCTAGCGGGAGCCGAGCAGTACTTC. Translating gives CASSLISSLAGAEQYF.

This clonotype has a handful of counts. CDR3 DNA: TGCAGTGCTAGAGGCGACCTTGATCAGCCCCAGCATTTT. Translated, it gives CSARGDLDQPQHF. The rearrangement joins TRBV20-1 to TRBJ1-5; D unclear. With 1 base removed from V and 5 bases from J, the gap between germline ends came to 9 bases. From germline, CDR1 is DFQATT and CDR2 SNEGSKA (reference sequence). This CDR3 has 13 residues.

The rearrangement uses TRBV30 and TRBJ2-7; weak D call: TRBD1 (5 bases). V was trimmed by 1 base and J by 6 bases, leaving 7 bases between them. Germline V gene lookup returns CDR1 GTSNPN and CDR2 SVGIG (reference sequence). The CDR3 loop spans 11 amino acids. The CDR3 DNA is TGTGCCTGGAGTGGGACATGCGAGCAGTACTTC. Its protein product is CAWSGTCEQYF.

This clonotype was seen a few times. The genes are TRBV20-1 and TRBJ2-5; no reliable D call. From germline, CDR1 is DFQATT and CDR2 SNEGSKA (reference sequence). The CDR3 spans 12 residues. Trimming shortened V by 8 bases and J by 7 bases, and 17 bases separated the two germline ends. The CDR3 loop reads CSSFLGGGTQYF. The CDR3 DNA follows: TGCAGTTCCTTCCTAGGTGGCGGGACCCAGTACTTC.

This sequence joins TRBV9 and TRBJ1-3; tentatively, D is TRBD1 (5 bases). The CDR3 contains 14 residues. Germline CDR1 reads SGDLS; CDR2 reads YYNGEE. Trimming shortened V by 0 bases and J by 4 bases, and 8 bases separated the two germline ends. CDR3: CASSVGDRGNTIYF. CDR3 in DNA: TGTGCCAGCAGCGTAGGTGACAGAGGAAACACCATATATTTT.

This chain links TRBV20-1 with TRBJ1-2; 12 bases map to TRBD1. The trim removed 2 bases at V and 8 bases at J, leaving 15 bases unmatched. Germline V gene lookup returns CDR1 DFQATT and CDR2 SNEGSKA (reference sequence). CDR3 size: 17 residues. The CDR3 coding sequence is TGCAGTGCTAGACCGGGACAGGGGGCAGACTTTTCGGCCGGCTACACCTTC. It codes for CSARPGQGADFSAGYTF.

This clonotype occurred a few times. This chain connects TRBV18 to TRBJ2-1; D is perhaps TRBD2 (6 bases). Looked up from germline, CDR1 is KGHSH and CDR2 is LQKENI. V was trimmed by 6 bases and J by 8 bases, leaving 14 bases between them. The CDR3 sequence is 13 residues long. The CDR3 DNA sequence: TGTGCCAGCTCCCCGAGTTCGGGGGATGAGCAGTTCTTC. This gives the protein CASSPSSGDEQFF. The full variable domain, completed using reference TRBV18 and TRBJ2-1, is NAGVMQNPRHLVRRRGQEARLRCSPMKGHSHVYWYRQLPEEGLKFMVYLQKENIIDESGMPKERFSAEFPKEGPSILRIQQVVRGDSAAYFCASSPSSGDEQFFGPGTRLTVL.

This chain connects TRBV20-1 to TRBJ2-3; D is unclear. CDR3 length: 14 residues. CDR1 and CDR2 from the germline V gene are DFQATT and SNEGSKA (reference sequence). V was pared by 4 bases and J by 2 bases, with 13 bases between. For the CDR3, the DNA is TGCAGTGCTACCCGGCTAGGCCCCACAGATACGCAGTATTTT. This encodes CSATRLGPTDTQYF.

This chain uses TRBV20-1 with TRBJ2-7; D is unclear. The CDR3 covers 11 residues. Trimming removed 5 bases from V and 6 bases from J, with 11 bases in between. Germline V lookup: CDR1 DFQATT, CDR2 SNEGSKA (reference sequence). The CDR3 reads CSAHKLSEQYF. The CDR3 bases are TGCAGTGCTCATAAACTTAGCGAGCAGTACTTC.

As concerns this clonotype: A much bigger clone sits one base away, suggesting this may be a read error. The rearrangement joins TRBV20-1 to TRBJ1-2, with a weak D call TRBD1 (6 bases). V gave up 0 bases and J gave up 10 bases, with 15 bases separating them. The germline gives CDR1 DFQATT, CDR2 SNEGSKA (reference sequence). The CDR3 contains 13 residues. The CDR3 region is CSARDRGADDYTF. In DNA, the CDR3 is TGCAGTGCTAGAGATCGGGGGGCGGATGACTACACCTTC.

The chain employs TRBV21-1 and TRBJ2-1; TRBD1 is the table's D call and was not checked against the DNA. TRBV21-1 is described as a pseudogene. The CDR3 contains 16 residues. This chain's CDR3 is CASSKLPGGLDNEQFF. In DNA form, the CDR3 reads TGTGCCAGCAGCAAACTCCCCGGGGGTCTGGACAATGAGCAGTTCTTC.

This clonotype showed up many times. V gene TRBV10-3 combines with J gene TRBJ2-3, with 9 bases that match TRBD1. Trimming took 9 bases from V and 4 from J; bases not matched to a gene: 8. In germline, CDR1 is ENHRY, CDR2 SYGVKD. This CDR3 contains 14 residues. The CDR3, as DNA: TGTGCCATACAGGGGGCGCGGAAGGCAGATACGCAGTATTTT. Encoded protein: CAIQGARKADTQYF.

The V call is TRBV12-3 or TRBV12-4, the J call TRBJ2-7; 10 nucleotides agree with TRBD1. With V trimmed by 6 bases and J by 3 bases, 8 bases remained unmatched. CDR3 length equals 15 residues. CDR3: CASRLLRDRGYEQYF. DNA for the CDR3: TGTGCCAGCAGACTACTACGGGACAGGGGCTACGAGCAGTACTTC.

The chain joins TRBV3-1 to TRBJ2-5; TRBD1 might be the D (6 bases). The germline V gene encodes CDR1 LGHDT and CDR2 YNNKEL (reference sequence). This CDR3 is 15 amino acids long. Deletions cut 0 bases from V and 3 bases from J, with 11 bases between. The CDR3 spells CASSQELAGEETQYF. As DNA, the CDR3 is TGTGCCAGCAGCCAAGAATTAGCAGGGGAAGAGACCCAGTACTTC.

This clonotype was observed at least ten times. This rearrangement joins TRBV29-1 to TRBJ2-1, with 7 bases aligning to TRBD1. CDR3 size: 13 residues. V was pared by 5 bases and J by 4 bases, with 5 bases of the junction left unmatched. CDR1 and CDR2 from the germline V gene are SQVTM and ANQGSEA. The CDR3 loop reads CSVRWDRYNEQFF. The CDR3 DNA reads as TGCAGCGTTCGGTGGGACAGATACAATGAGCAGTTCTTC.

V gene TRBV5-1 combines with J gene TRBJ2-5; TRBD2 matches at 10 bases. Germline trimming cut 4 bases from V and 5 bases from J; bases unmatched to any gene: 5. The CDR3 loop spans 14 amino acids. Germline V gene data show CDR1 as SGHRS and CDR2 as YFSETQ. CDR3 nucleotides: TGCGCCAGCAGCAACCTAGCGGGAGTGGAGACCCAGTACTTC. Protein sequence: CASSNLAGVETQYF.

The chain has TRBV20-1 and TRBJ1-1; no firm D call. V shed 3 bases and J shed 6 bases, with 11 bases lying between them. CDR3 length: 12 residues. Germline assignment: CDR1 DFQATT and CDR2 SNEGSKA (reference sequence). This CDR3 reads CSASSWYSEAFF. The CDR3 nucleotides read TGCAGTGCTAGTAGTTGGTACTCTGAAGCTTTCTTT.

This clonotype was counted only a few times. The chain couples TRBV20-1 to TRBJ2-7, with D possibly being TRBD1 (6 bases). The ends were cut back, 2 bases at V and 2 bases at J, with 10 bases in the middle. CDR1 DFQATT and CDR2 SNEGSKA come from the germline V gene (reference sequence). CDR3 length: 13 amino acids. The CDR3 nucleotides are TGCAGTGCTAGAACCGGACAGCCCTACGAGCAGTACTTC. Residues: CSARTGQPYEQYF.

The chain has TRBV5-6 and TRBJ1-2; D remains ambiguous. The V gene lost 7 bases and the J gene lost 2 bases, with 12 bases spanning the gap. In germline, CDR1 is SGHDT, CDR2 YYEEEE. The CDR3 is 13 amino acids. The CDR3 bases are TGTGCCAGCGCCCTCAGAGAAAACTATGGCTACACCTTC. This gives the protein CASALRENYGYTF.

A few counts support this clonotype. This chain's CDR3 is CASSHTGTGEGSPLHF. The CDR3 DNA follows: TGTGCCAGCTCACATACCGGGACAGGGGAAGGTTCACCCCTCCACTTT. The chain has TRBV18 and TRBJ1-6; 10 bases match TRBD1. The CDR3 contains 16 residues. Germline V gives CDR1 KGHSH, CDR2 LQKENI. Germline trimming cut 4 bases from V and 9 bases from J; bases unmatched to any gene: 9.

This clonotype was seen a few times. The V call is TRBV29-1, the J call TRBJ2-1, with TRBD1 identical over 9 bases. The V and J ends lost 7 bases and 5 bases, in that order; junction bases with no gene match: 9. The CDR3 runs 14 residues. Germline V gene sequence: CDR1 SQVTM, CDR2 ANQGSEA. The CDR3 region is CSAQGALSHNEQFF. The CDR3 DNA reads TGCAGCGCACAGGGGGCCCTTTCCCACAATGAGCAGTTCTTC.

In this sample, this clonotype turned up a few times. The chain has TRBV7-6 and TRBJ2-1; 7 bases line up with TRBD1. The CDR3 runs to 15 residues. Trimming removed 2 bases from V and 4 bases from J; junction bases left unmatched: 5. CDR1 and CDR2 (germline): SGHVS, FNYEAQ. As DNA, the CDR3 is TGTGCCAGCAGCTTATCTGCGGACAGGTACAATGAGCAGTTCTTC. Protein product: CASSLSADRYNEQFF.

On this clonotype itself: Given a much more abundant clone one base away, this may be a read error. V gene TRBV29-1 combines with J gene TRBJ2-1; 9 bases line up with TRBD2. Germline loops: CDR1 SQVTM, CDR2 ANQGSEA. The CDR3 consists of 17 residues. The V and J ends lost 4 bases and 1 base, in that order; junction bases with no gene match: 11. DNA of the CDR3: TGCAGCGTTGTCGGGACTAGCAGGAGGGGGTCCTACAATGAGCAGTTCTTC. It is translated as CSVVGTSRRGSYNEQFF.

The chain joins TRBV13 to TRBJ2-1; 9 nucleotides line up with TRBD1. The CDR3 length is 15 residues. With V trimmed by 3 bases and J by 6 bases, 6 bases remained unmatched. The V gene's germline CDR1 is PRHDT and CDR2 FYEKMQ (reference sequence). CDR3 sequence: CASSLGTGYVNEQFF. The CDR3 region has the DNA TGTGCCAGCAGCTTGGGGACAGGGTACGTCAATGAGCAGTTCTTC. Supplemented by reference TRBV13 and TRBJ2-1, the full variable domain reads AAGVIQSPRHLIKEKRETATLKCYPIPRHDTVYWYQQGPGQDPQFLISFYEKMQSDKGSIPDRFSAQQFSDYHSELNMSSLELGDSALYFCASSLGTGYVNEQFFGPGTRLTVL.

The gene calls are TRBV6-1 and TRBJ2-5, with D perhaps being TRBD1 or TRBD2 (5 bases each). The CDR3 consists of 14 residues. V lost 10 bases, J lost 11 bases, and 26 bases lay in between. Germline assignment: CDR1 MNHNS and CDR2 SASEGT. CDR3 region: CATEGLAIYNEQYF. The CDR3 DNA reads TGTGCCACCGAGGGGCTAGCTATTTACAATGAGCAGTACTTC.

CDR3 loop: CASLGSNGYTF. The CDR3, as DNA: TGTGCCAGCTTAGGGTCTAATGGCTACACCTTC. The chain employs TRBV12-3 or TRBV12-4 and TRBJ1-2; no clear D. V lost 8 bases, J lost 6 bases, and 10 bases lay in between. This CDR3 region has 11 residues.

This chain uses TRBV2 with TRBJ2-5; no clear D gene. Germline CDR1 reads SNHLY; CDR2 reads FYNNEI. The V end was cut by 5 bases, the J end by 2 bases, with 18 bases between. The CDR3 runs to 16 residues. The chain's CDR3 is CASSNDKESPQETQYF. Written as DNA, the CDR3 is TGTGCCAGCAGTAATGACAAAGAAAGTCCACAAGAGACCCAGTACTTC. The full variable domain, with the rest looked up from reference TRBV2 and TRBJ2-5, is EPEVTQTPSHQVTQMGQEVILRCVPISNHLYFYWYRQILGQKVEFLVSFYNNEISEKSEIFDDQFSVERPDGSNFTLKIRSTKLEDSAMYFCASSNDKESPQETQYFGPGTRLLVL.

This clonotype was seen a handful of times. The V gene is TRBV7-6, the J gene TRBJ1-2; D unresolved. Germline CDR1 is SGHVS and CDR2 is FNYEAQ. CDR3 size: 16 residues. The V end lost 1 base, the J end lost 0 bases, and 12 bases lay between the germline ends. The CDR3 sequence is CASSLGSGIPNYGYTF. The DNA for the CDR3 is TGTGCCAGCAGCTTAGGTTCGGGGATCCCTAACTATGGCTACACCTTC.